The 30 T cell receptor beta chains reported below all come from one sample, sequenced in a study of shared clonotypes between healthy human individuals. The table came from immunoSEQ multiplex PCR; TCRdb's copy has only in-frame clones and leaves some out. The repertoire holds approximately 2,300,000 clones, 80% to 95% seen once, with approximately 0.39% in the top ten. The sequencing input was naive CD4+ T cells from PBMCs. Described subset: CD45RA+ positively selected. The receptors stem from a man in his late teens or twenties in good health. Some clones in this sample may be carry-over from other donors' samples.

The chain uses TRBV19 and TRBJ2-1, with D possibly being TRBD1 (5 bases). This CDR3 contains 13 residues. Germline V lookup: CDR1 LNHDA, CDR2 SQIVND (reference sequence). Trimming shortened V by 3 bases and J by 6 bases, and 9 bases separated the two germline ends. The CDR3 protein is CASSILRANEQFF. The CDR3 DNA follows: TGTGCCAGTAGTATCCTCAGGGCCAATGAGCAGTTCTTC.

The V and J genes are TRBV19 and TRBJ2-5; D is unclear. The CDR3 contains 13 residues. From germline, CDR1 is LNHDA and CDR2 SQIVND (reference sequence). V lost 4 bases, J lost 8 bases, and 14 bases lay in between. The CDR3 loop reads CASSTDVRLTQYF. The CDR3 nucleotides read TGTGCCAGTAGTACCGATGTTAGATTAACCCAGTACTTC.

V usage is TRBV5-1 and J usage is TRBJ2-7, with no clear D. Germline V gene lookup returns CDR1 SGHRS and CDR2 YFSETQ. The CDR3 has 13 amino acids. Trimming cost V 0 bases and J 0 bases, with 4 bases left between them. Written as DNA, the CDR3 is TGCGCCAGCAGCTTGGGGTACTCCTACGAGCAGTACTTC. Encoded protein: CASSLGYSYEQYF.

Here the CDR3 reads CASKITSAYNEQFF. The CDR3 DNA sequence: TGTGCCAGCAAGATAACTAGCGCCTACAATGAGCAGTTCTTC. The chain recombines TRBV2 with TRBJ2-1, with 7 bases lining up with TRBD2. Germline V CDR1 and CDR2: SNHLY, FYNNEI. With 7 bases clipped from V and 2 bases from J, the junction kept 5 bases outside the gene matches. The CDR3 is 14 amino acids.

The rearrangement uses TRBV5-1 and TRBJ2-1; unclear D gene. V lost 3 bases and J lost 6, with 13 bases in between. This CDR3 is built from 14 residues. Germline assignment: CDR1 SGHRS and CDR2 YFSETQ. The CDR3 DNA is TGCGCCAGCAGCTCGTCAGTGACGATCAATGAGCAGTTCTTC. It specifies CASSSSVTINEQFF.

The rearrangement uses TRBV2 and TRBJ2-1; 8 bases line up with TRBD1. Germline CDR1 is SNHLY and CDR2 is FYNNEI. The trim removed 5 bases at V and 4 bases at J, leaving 7 bases unmatched. The CDR3 has 15 residues. CDR3 bases: TGTGCCAGCAGTCCCGCAGGGGGCACATACAATGAGCAGTTCTTC. This sequence encodes CASSPAGGTYNEQFF.

The rearrangement uses TRBV9 and TRBJ1-6, with a weak D call TRBD1 (5 bases). This CDR3 comprises 14 residues. Deletions cut 4 bases from V and 9 bases from J, with 14 bases between. CDR1 is SGDLS and CDR2 is YYNGEE in the germline V gene. The CDR3 loop reads CASSRDPESSPLHF. As DNA, the CDR3 is TGTGCCAGCAGCCGGGACCCCGAAAGTTCACCCCTCCACTTT.

Note on this clone: Other DNA sequences from this sample encode an identical CDR3 as well. This rearrangement joins TRBV7-2 to TRBJ2-1; no firm D call. Per germline, CDR1 SGHTA and CDR2 FQGNSA. Trimming took 0 bases from V and 2 from J, leaving 8 bases between them. This CDR3 comprises 15 residues. The CDR3 is CASSLASAAYNEQFF. In DNA, the CDR3 is TGTGCCAGCAGCTTAGCGTCGGCAGCCTACAATGAGCAGTTCTTC. Based on the CDR3 plus reference TRBV7-2 and TRBJ2-1, the full variable domain is GAGVSQSPSNKVTEKGKDVELRCDPISGHTALYWYRQSLGQGLEFLIYFQGNSAPDKSGLPSDRFSAERTGGSVSTLTIQRTQQEDSAVYLCASSLASAAYNEQFFGPGTRLTVL.

This chain joins TRBV7-2 and TRBJ2-2; D is ambiguous. In germline, CDR1 is SGHTA, CDR2 FQGNSA. Trimming shortened V by 5 bases and J by 4 bases, and 11 bases separated the two germline ends. The CDR3 has 14 amino acids. The CDR3 reads CASSIPSATGELFF. Here the CDR3 DNA reads TGTGCCAGCAGCATACCTTCGGCCACCGGGGAGCTGTTTTTT.

The chain is built from TRBV30 and TRBJ2-1, with 10 bases that match TRBD2. CDR1 and CDR2 from the germline V gene are GTSNPN and SVGIG (reference sequence). The CDR3 is made up of 14 amino acids. Trimming cost V 2 bases and J 4 bases; bases outside gene matches: 2. The CDR3 sequence: CAWSPSGSYNEQFF. The DNA for the CDR3 is TGTGCCTGGAGTCCTAGCGGGAGTTACAATGAGCAGTTCTTC.

This clone was detected a few times. The chain is built from TRBV7-3 and TRBJ2-2; a possible D gene is TRBD2 (6 bases). The CDR3 has 14 amino acids. Germline CDR1 reads SGHTA; CDR2 reads FQGTGA. V lost 0 bases to trimming and J lost 6 bases, with 8 bases between them. This CDR3 is CASSLTEGAGELFF. In DNA, the CDR3 is TGTGCCAGCAGCTTAACGGAGGGTGCCGGGGAGCTGTTTTTT.

This clone came up once. V and J are TRBV6-6 and TRBJ2-1, with TRBD1 matching 9 bases. With V trimmed by 5 bases and J by 3 bases, 5 bases remained unmatched. The CDR3 covers 15 residues. In germline, CDR1 is MNHNY, CDR2 SVGAGI (reference sequence). The CDR3 coding sequence is TGTGCCAGCAGTGAGACGGGACAGGGCTACAATGAGCAGTTCTTC. Translated: CASSETGQGYNEQFF.

The V gene is TRBV9, the J gene TRBJ2-1; D perhaps matches TRBD2 (6 bases). The germline gives CDR1 SGDLS, CDR2 YYNGEE. The CDR3 contains 16 residues. The V end was cut by 0 bases, the J end by 3 bases, with 13 bases between. In nucleotides, the CDR3 is TGTGCCAGCAGCGTAGCAAGGGAGGCCGGCTACAATGAGCAGTTCTTC. It codes for CASSVAREAGYNEQFF.

The V call is TRBV5-4, the J call TRBJ2-7; 9 bases map to TRBD1. Unmatched junction bases numbered 4, after V lost 4 bases and J lost 2 bases. The CDR3 totals 14 residues. Germline-derived CDR1 and CDR2 are SGHNT and YYREEE (reference sequence). The CDR3 DNA reads TGTGCCAGCAGCCTACAGGGGGCTCCCTACGAGCAGTACTTC. Translating gives CASSLQGAPYEQYF.

This rearrangement joins TRBV19 to TRBJ1-1, with D unresolved. Germline V gives CDR1 LNHDA, CDR2 SQIVND (reference sequence). Trimming pared 5 bases from V and 7 bases from J, leaving 14 bases between. The CDR3 length is 13 residues. For the CDR3, the DNA is TGTGCCAGTAGTCCCGGTATCGGTCGTGAAGCTTTCTTT. Its translation is CASSPGIGREAFF.

The genes are TRBV6-6 and TRBJ2-7; TRBD2 aligns across 9 bases. The V gene's germline CDR1 is MNHNY and CDR2 SVGAGI (reference sequence). The junction had 8 bases not matched to a gene; V was cut back by 6 bases and J by 2 bases. This CDR3 has 15 amino acids. The CDR3 here is CASSYLAGPTYEQYF. The CDR3 coding sequence is TGTGCCAGCAGCTACCTAGCGGGGCCCACCTACGAGCAGTACTTC.

J is TRBJ2-1 and V is TRBV12-5, with 8 nucleotides matching TRBD2. Germline V gene lookup returns CDR1 LGHNT and CDR2 FRNRAP. The CDR3 extends over 17 amino acids. V dropped 6 bases and J dropped 4; count of bases not matched to a gene: 14. CDR3 nucleotides: TGTGCTAGTGGCCCCCCCGGAGTAGTAGCGGGATACAATGAGCAGTTCTTC. This gives the protein CASGPPGVVAGYNEQFF.

This chain joins TRBV28 and TRBJ2-3; D not resolved. CDR1 is MDHEN, CDR2 SYDVKM, per germline. The CDR3 loop spans 15 amino acids. The V and J ends lost 3 bases and 2 bases respectively, with 12 bases between them. The CDR3 DNA sequence: TGTGCCAGCAGTTTTGGAGTCGTTATCACAGATACGCAGTATTTT. Protein sequence: CASSFGVVITDTQYF.

V gene TRBV6-5 combines with J gene TRBJ2-4; 7 bases map to TRBD2. V dropped 8 bases and J dropped 0; count of bases not matched to a gene: 4. This CDR3 is 14 amino acids long. Germline-derived CDR1 and CDR2 are MNHEY and SVGAGI. CDR3 sequence reads: CASREALAKNIQYF. CDR3 nucleotides: TGTGCCAGCCGGGAGGCCTTAGCCAAAAACATTCAGTACTTC.

The rearrangement joins TRBV11-3 to TRBJ2-1; 11 bases map to TRBD2. The trim removed 4 bases at V and 3 bases at J, leaving 5 bases unmatched. Germline V gives CDR1 SGHNT, CDR2 YENEEA. There are 16 residues in the CDR3. The CDR3 nucleotides read TGTGCCAGCAGCTGGGGGGGGACTAGCGGCTACAATGAGCAGTTCTTC. This codes for CASSWGGTSGYNEQFF.

V is TRBV27 and J is TRBJ2-6; D uncertain. CDR1 is MNHEY, CDR2 SMNVEV, per germline (reference sequence). The CDR3 has 16 residues. V was clipped by 2 bases and J by 4 bases, with 12 bases between them. CDR3 residues: CASSLLPSRGANVLTF. The CDR3 region has the DNA TGTGCCAGCAGTTTACTACCTTCCAGGGGGGCCAACGTCCTGACTTTC.

This chain connects TRBV29-1 to TRBJ2-1; 12 bases match TRBD2. This CDR3 region has 14 residues. CDR1 is SQVTM, CDR2 ANQGSEA, per germline. The junction had 10 bases not matched to a gene; V was cut back by 6 bases and J by 10 bases. The CDR3 sequence is CSVERRLAGGEQFF. DNA for the CDR3: TGCAGCGTGGAGCGAAGGCTAGCGGGAGGGGAGCAGTTCTTC.

The chain uses TRBV4-1 and TRBJ2-3; TRBD2 agrees at 10 bases. CDR1 is MGHRA, CDR2 YSYEKL, per germline. V shed 2 bases, J shed 5 bases, and the junction held 13 bases outside the gene matches. The CDR3 spans 18 residues. The CDR3: CASSQWLAGAVAGDTQYF. CDR3 nucleotide sequence: TGCGCCAGCAGCCAATGGCTAGCGGGAGCTGTTGCGGGAGATACGCAGTATTTT.

A single count supports this clone. The rearrangement joins TRBV11-2 to TRBJ2-3; tentatively, D is TRBD1 (6 bases). Germline CDR1 and CDR2: SGHAT and FQNNGV. This CDR3 has 13 amino acids. The V end lost 5 bases, the J end lost 6 bases, and 12 bases lay between the germline ends. CDR3 loop: CASSQERGDTQYF. The DNA for the CDR3 is TGTGCCAGCAGCCAGGAGAGGGGGGATACGCAGTATTTT.

This clone appeared a single time. This chain joins TRBV18 and TRBJ2-4; 8 positions match TRBD2. Germline V CDR1 and CDR2: KGHSH, LQKENI. The CDR3 totals 13 residues. V dropped 3 bases and J dropped 15; count of bases not matched to a gene: 10. The CDR3 DNA is TGTGCCAGCTCACCCACCGGGGTAGCGGGACCGTACTTC. Translating it yields CASSPTGVAGPYF.

The chain links TRBV14 to TRBJ2-2; D assignment may be TRBD1 or TRBD2 (6 bases each). The CDR3 is 17 amino acids. Germline CDR1 SGHDN, CDR2 FVKESK. Between the trimmed V and J ends, which lost 4 bases and 7 bases, there was a span of 22 bases. CDR3 region: CASSLARGAGMVGELFF. The CDR3 nucleotides read TGTGCCAGCAGCCTCGCAAGGGGGGCGGGAATGGTCGGGGAGCTGTTTTTT.

V and J are TRBV7-2 and TRBJ1-4; possibly TRBD1 for D (5 bases). V dropped 5 bases and J dropped 0 bases, with 10 bases sitting between them. The CDR3 runs to 15 residues. Germline CDR1 is SGHTA and CDR2 is FQGNSA. CDR3 region: CASSKQVATNEKLFF. CDR3 DNA sequence: TGTGCCAGCAGCAAACAGGTTGCAACTAATGAAAAACTGTTTTTT.

V and J are TRBV5-6 and TRBJ2-5; 8 bases map to TRBD1. The CDR3 spans 14 residues. CDR1 is SGHDT and CDR2 is YYEEEE in the germline V gene. After removal of 4 bases from V and 2 bases from J, the junction contained 4 bases not matched to a gene. The CDR3 nucleotides are TGTGCCAGCAGCGGAGACAGGGGACAAGAGACCCAGTACTTC. Translating it yields CASSGDRGQETQYF.

In its sample, this clone was seen once. The CDR3 region is CASSIKTGSYSDEQFF. DNA of the CDR3: TGTGCCAGCAGCATTAAGACAGGGTCCTACTCTGATGAGCAGTTCTTC. The chain is built from TRBV5-6 and TRBJ2-1; 7 bases match TRBD1. The CDR3 has 16 residues. With 4 bases clipped from V and 8 bases from J, the junction kept 15 bases outside the gene matches. The germline V gene encodes CDR1 SGHDT and CDR2 YYEEEE.

This clone was picked up one time. The chain couples TRBV9 to TRBJ1-3; maybe TRBD1 (6 bases). The V gene lost 0 bases and the J gene lost 0 bases, with 13 bases spanning the gap. The length of the CDR3 is 17 residues. From germline, CDR1 is SGDLS and CDR2 YYNGEE. The CDR3 region is CASSVEGGWRSGNTIYF. The CDR3 DNA is TGTGCCAGCAGCGTAGAGGGGGGGTGGCGCTCTGGAAACACCATATATTTT. Filled out from reference TRBV9 and TRBJ1-3, the complete variable domain reads DSGVTQTPKHLITATGQRVTLRCSPRSGDLSVYWYQQSLDQGLQFLIQYYNGEERAKGNILERFSAQQFPDLHSELNLSSLELGDSALYFCASSVEGGWRSGNTIYFGEGSWLTVV.